Shown below are 12 T cell receptor beta chains from a single sample sequenced in a study of blood T cell repertoires in COVID-19. Clones were read by immunoSEQ multiplex PCR, and TCRdb kept only the in-frame ones, dropping some. The sample holds hundreds of thousands of clones; 86% are singletons and the top ten take roughly 13%. Sequencing was performed on peripheral blood. These receptor sequences come from a woman aged 70-85 years with COVID-19, enrolled during active disease.

V and J are TRBV5-6 and TRBJ1-2, with a tentative D call TRBD1 (5 bases). The CDR3 runs 13 residues. Germline V CDR1 and CDR2: SGHDT, YYEEEE. The V gene lost 2 bases and the J gene lost 3 bases, with 8 bases spanning the gap. The CDR3 loop reads CASSFGGDYGYTF. In DNA form, the CDR3 reads TGTGCCAGCAGCTTCGGGGGGGACTATGGCTACACCTTC.

The chain has TRBV27 and TRBJ1-3; maybe TRBD1 (5 bases). There are 14 residues in the CDR3. Germline V lookup: CDR1 MNHEY, CDR2 SMNVEV (reference sequence). V shed 2 bases and J shed 4 bases, with 9 bases lying between them. The CDR3 sequence is CASSLGGYGNTIYF. The DNA for the CDR3 is TGTGCCAGCAGTTTAGGGGGGTACGGAAACACCATATATTTT.

V gene TRBV7-2 combines with J gene TRBJ2-5; TRBD1 is a possible D gene (5 bases). Trimming stripped 5 bases from V and 5 bases from J, with 12 bases between. CDR1 and CDR2 (germline): SGHTA, FQGNSA. The length of the CDR3 is 13 residues. The CDR3 DNA is TGTGCCAGCAGCATACAGGACCTGGAGACCCAGTACTTC. This sequence encodes CASSIQDLETQYF.

V gene TRBV5-4 combines with J gene TRBJ1-1; 9 bases line up with TRBD1. The CDR3 extends over 16 amino acids. The germline V gene has CDR1 SGHNT and CDR2 YYREEE (reference sequence). Losses at the gene ends were 4 bases for V and 0 bases for J; bases not matched to a gene: 7. The CDR3 here is CASSKGTGLLNTEAFF. In DNA form, the CDR3 reads TGTGCCAGCAGCAAAGGGACAGGGCTGCTGAACACTGAAGCTTTCTTT.

Concerning this clone itself: The sample holds other DNA sequences that translate to the same CDR3. The chain is built from TRBV7-9 and TRBJ1-1, with D unresolved. Germline CDR1 is SEHNR and CDR2 is FQNEAQ (reference sequence). The ends were cut back, 3 bases at V and 3 bases at J, with 8 bases in the middle. The CDR3 runs to 13 residues. The chain's CDR3 is CASSFSGYTEAFF. The CDR3 bases are TGTGCCAGCAGCTTCTCGGGATACACTGAAGCTTTCTTT.

The rearrangement links TRBV30 to TRBJ1-1; D is unresolved. This CDR3 is built from 14 residues. Germline values: CDR1 GTSNPN, CDR2 SVGIG (reference sequence). V was cut by 5 bases and J by 5 bases, with 18 bases left in between. CDR3 amino acids: CAWGGLAGRTEAFF. The CDR3 DNA is TGTGCCTGGGGAGGTTTAGCGGGGAGGACTGAAGCTTTCTTT.

This clone was picked up a small number of times. The rearrangement links TRBV12-5 to TRBJ1-3; D remains unclear. Germline CDR1 LGHNT, CDR2 FRNRAP. CDR3 length: 16 residues. Trimming stripped 2 bases from V and 4 bases from J, with 15 bases between. CDR3 sequence: CASGLPTGSGGNTIYF. The CDR3 DNA sequence: TGTGCTAGTGGTTTGCCGACCGGGTCGGGAGGAAACACCATATATTTT.

The count of this clone is one. The gene calls are TRBV5-1 and TRBJ2-3, with TRBD2 matching over 10 bases. The junction had 9 bases not matched to a gene; V was cut back by 3 bases and J by 5 bases. Germline CDR1 SGHRS, CDR2 YFSETQ. The CDR3 totals 16 residues. DNA of the CDR3: TGCGCCAGCAGCTCGGCCCTAGCGGGGGCCGTAGATACGCAGTATTTT. Its protein product is CASSSALAGAVDTQYF.

In this sample, this clone turned up once. The rearrangement joins TRBV19 to TRBJ2-5; TRBD1 is a possible D gene (6 bases). The CDR3 length is 14 residues. The V end was cut by 7 bases, the J end by 1 base, with 13 bases between. CDR1 and CDR2 from the germline V gene are LNHDA and SQIVND (reference sequence). The DNA of the CDR3 is TGTGCCAGTACCCCGGGACACCTCCAAGAGACCCAGTACTTC. It encodes CASTPGHLQETQYF.

This chain's CDR3 is CASSPRETAIQETQYF. The CDR3 bases are TGTGCCAGCAGCCCACGGGAGACAGCGATCCAAGAGACCCAGTACTTC. The chain couples TRBV28 to TRBJ2-5; perhaps TRBD2 as D (6 bases). Trimming took off 6 bases at V and 1 base at J, with 18 bases between the two ends. CDR3 length: 16 residues. CDR1 and CDR2 (germline): MDHEN, SYDVKM.

This chain joins TRBV9 and TRBJ1-1; D perhaps matches TRBD1 (6 bases). The CDR3 is 12 residues long. V was trimmed by 7 bases and J by 1 base, leaving 8 bases between them. CDR1 SGDLS and CDR2 YYNGEE come from the germline V gene. CDR3 residues: CASGRGNTEAFF. DNA for the CDR3: TGTGCCAGCGGCAGGGGGAACACTGAAGCTTTCTTT.

The CDR3 protein is CASSLVVTGHGYTF. The CDR3 coding sequence is TGTGCCAGCAGCTTAGTGGTAACAGGGCACGGCTACACCTTC. This rearrangement joins TRBV11-2 to TRBJ1-2, with D tentatively TRBD1 (6 bases). The CDR3 consists of 14 residues. The germline V gene has CDR1 SGHAT and CDR2 FQNNGV. Trimming shortened V by 1 base and J by 8 bases, and 14 bases separated the two germline ends.